The rows below give T cell receptor beta chains drawn from one sample of a study of T cell changes during pregnancy in multiple sclerosis. Produced via immunoSEQ multiplex PCR; TCRdb's table is partial and in-frame only. This table has tens of thousands of clones, 80% to 90% appearing once. Sequenced material: CD4+ T cells from peripheral blood mononuclear cells, taken before pregnancy. The origin of the receptors is a female donor with multiple sclerosis, enrolled in a pregnancy study. CDR3s include the opening cysteine and the closing phenylalanine or tryptophan. Each record gives: J gene, D gene, V gene, clone size, CDR3 DNA, CDR3 protein. The D gene is left open where the match is weak. Clone size, where shown, is once, few, many, or a class for clones that have expanded.

>TRBJ2-3|TRBD2|TRBV9|.
TGTGCCAGCAGCGCCGGGACTAGCGGGAGTCGAGATACGCAGTATTTT
CASSAGTSGSRDTQYF
>TRBJ1-2|TRBD1|TRBV5-8|.
TGTGCCAGCAGCTATTTTTCCGGGACAGGGGTGTACTATGGCTACACCTTC
CASSYFSGTGVYYGYTF
>TRBJ2-3|TRBD2|TRBV5-4|.
TGTGCCAGCAGCTTACAGGGGGCCGTAGCTAGCGGGGGGGCTCCAGGAACGCAGTATTTT
CASSLQGAVASGGAPGTQYF
>TRBJ2-2|TRBD1|TRBV19|.
TGTGCCAGTAGGGGGACAGAGAACACCGGGGAGCTGTTTTTT
CASRGTENTGELFF
>TRBJ2-3|.|TRBV7-2|.
TGTGCCAGCAGCTTAGCGCGAGGGACTGCTAGCACAGATACGCAGTATTTT
CASSLARGTASTDTQYF
>TRBJ2-1|TRBD2|TRBV4-3|.
TGCGCCAGCAGCCAAGATCCCAATTTACTAGCGGGGGGGGACAATGAGCAGTTCTTC
CASSQDPNLLAGGDNEQFF
>TRBJ1-1|.|TRBV9|.
TGTGCCAGCAGCGTTTCTCCTTTGAACACTGAAGCTTTCTTT
CASSVSPLNTEAFF
>TRBJ2-1|.|TRBV27|.
TGTGCCAGCAGTACCCGAGCGGGCACATCCTACAATGAGCAGTTCTTC
CASSTRAGTSYNEQFF
>TRBJ1-5|.|TRBV6-5|.
TGTGCCAGCAGTTTACAGGGTCGCAATCAGCCCCAGCATTTT
CASSLQGRNQPQHF
>TRBJ1-2|.|TRBV18|once
TGTGCCAGCTCACCTTTAGGCGTAGGGGATGGCTACACCTTC
CASSPLGVGDGYTF
>TRBJ2-6|TRBD1|TRBV7-9|.
TGTGCCAGCAGCCCCCGACAGGGCTTTTTCCTCTCTGGGGCCAACGTCCTGACTTTC
CASSPRQGFFLSGANVLTF
>TRBJ2-2|.|TRBV29-1|.
TGCAGCGTGTTGGCGGGGCCGTACGGCGGGGAGCTGTTTTTT
CSVLAGPYGGELFF
>TRBJ1-1|.|TRBV7-2|once
TGTGCCAGCAGCTTAAACAGTTTGAACACTGAAGCTTTCTTT
CASSLNSLNTEAFF
>TRBJ2-5|TRBD2|TRBV6-4|.
TGTGCCAGCACCTCTTTCCCGGGACTAGCGGGGGGGCCCGGAGAGACCCAGTACTTC
CASTSFPGLAGGPGETQYF
>TRBJ1-2|.|TRBV10-3|.
TGTGCCATCAGTGAGGGGCTGGACAGATCTAACTATGGCTACACCTTC
CAISEGLDRSNYGYTF
>TRBJ2-3|TRBD2|TRBV7-8|.
TGTGCCAGCAGCCCCAGAGCGGGGGGGCGATTGTCGGCAGATACGCAGTATTTT
CASSPRAGGRLSADTQYF
>TRBJ1-1|.|TRBV11-3|.
TGTGCCAGCAGCTTAGACGGGAACACTGAAGCTTTCTTT
CASSLDGNTEAFF
>TRBJ1-3|TRBD1|TRBV30|medium-sized
TGTGCCTGGAGTGTAGCCCCCGAAGACAGGGAAGGAACCGGAAACACCATATATTTT
CAWSVAPEDREGTGNTIYF
>TRBJ1-2|.|TRBV27|.
TGTGCCAGCAGTTTATCTGTTAATCCCAGGGGCCGGAATGGCTACACCTTC
CASSLSVNPRGRNGYTF
>TRBJ2-2|TRBD2|TRBV10-3|.
TGTGCCATCAGCCAGCGGGGGGCCCCTACCGGGGAGCTGTTTTTT
CAISQRGAPTGELFF
>TRBJ2-7|.|TRBV7-7|.
TGTGCCAGCAGCTTAGGTACAGGGCCCGAGCAGTACTTC
CASSLGTGPEQYF
>TRBJ1-6|.|TRBV7-8|.
TGTGCCAGCAGCTTAGTAGGGGCTTCCTGGACACCCCTCCACTTT
CASSLVGASWTPLHF
>TRBJ2-1|.|TRBV10-2|once
TGCGCCAGCTCGGACAGTAGGAATGAGCAGTTCTTC
CASSDSRNEQFF
>TRBJ1-2|.|TRBV30|.
TGTGCCTGGAGAGGCCAGGTAGTTAGCTATGGCTACACCTTC
CAWRGQVVSYGYTF
>TRBJ2-1|TRBD2|TRBV5-1|.
TGCGCCAGCGCCACCACCGGGACTACTTACAATGAGCAGTTCTTC
CASATTGTTYNEQFF
>TRBJ1-2|.|TRBV15|once
TGTGCCACCAGCAGAGATAGGACGGGGGGGTGGTCTGGTGGCTACACCTTC
CATSRDRTGGWSGGYTF
>TRBJ2-5|.|TRBV7-2|.
TGTGCCAGCAGCTTAGTACGGTCGGGGACCCAGTACTTC
CASSLVRSGTQYF
>TRBJ2-4|TRBD2|TRBV5-1|.
TGCGCCAGCAGCGTCCGACTAGCGGGAGGAATCAAAAACATTCAGTACTTC
CASSVRLAGGIKNIQYF
>TRBJ2-5|.|TRBV7-6|.
TGTGCCAGCAGCAAGACTAGTCGGGAGACCCAGTACTTC
CASSKTSRETQYF
>TRBJ2-7|.|TRBV7-8|.
TGTGCCAGCAGCGTAGAGAGGGTGGTGGGGGAGCAGTACTTC
CASSVERVVGEQYF
>TRBJ2-2|TRBD1|TRBV6-5|.
TGTGCCAGCAGTTCAACTACAGGGGGTGGCACCGGGGAGCTGTTTTTT
CASSSTTGGGTGELFF
>TRBJ1-5|TRBD1|TRBV15|once
TGTGCCACCAGCAGGGAGGGACAGGGGGATCAGCCTCAGCATTTT
CATSREGQGDQPQHF
>TRBJ1-1|.|TRBV11-2|.
TGTGCCAGCAGCTCGGTACCCCCAGGGCGGGGGAACACTGAAGCTTTCTTT
CASSSVPPGRGNTEAFF
>TRBJ1-1|TRBD1|TRBV6-1|few
TGTGCCAGCAGACCTTGGACAGGGGGCACTGAAGCTTTCTTT
CASRPWTGGTEAFF
>TRBJ1-2|.|TRBV18|.
TGTGCCAGCTCTCCCGACAGAAATGGCTACACCTTC
CASSPDRNGYTF
>TRBJ2-5|.|TRBV30|.
TGTGCCTGGAGTGTAGACGGGGGAGGCGAGACCCAGTACTTC
CAWSVDGGGETQYF
>TRBJ1-1|.|TRBV6-1|.
TGTGCCAGCAGTGAAGCGCGCGCTGAAGCTTTCTTT
CASSEARAEAFF
>TRBJ1-2|TRBD1|TRBV20-1|.
TGCAGTGCCGGGACAGGGAGGGGCTACACCTTC
CSAGTGRGYTF
>TRBJ2-6|.|TRBV27|.
TGTGCCAGCAGTACCAGCGCTGGGGCCAACGTCCTGACTTTC
CASSTSAGANVLTF
>TRBJ1-5|.|TRBV19|.
TGTGCCACTAAACCCCCAGACAGTCCCAATCAGCCCCAGCATTTT
CATKPPDSPNQPQHF
>TRBJ2-7|.|TRBV7-2|.
TGTGCCAGCAACCCCCAGGGAACTGCCCTTTACGAGCAGTACTTC
CASNPQGTALYEQYF
>TRBJ1-1|.|TRBV5-1|once
TGCGCCAGCACCGCGGGGGCGGCGGTCGCTGAAGCTTTCTTT
CASTAGAAVAEAFF
>TRBJ1-1|.|TRBV5-1|.
TGCGCCAGCAGCTTGGTAGGCTCAGCCGGGGCTGAAGCTTTCTTT
CASSLVGSAGAEAFF